This T cell receptor beta chain appears in the sequencing data of a study of cytomegalovirus exposure and HLA in healthy donors. The study's findings and limits: The authors listed 150 to 200 TCR beta chains as cytomegalovirus-associated.

This CDR3 comprises 13 residues. V shed 6 bases and J shed 8 bases, with 14 bases lying between them. Per germline, CDR1 SEHNR and CDR2 FQNEAQ (reference sequence). The PCR used 60 Vbeta and 13 Jbeta primers. The protocol was immunoSEQ multiplex PCR, while the TCRdb copy is restricted to in-frame clones and leaves out a portion. The data hold 95,000 to 150,000 clones, with about 10% observed a single time. Regarding this clone: As yet, its antigen is unknown.

The origin of this receptor is a woman aged 18-30 years in good health and CMV-seropositive. This chain uses TRBV7-9 with TRBJ2-1; a possible D gene is TRBD1 (6 bases). Sequenced material: PBMCs. CDR3 coding DNA: TGTGCCAGCAGGCCCCAGGGGAGCGATGAGCAGTTCTTC. Protein: CASRPQGSDEQFF.